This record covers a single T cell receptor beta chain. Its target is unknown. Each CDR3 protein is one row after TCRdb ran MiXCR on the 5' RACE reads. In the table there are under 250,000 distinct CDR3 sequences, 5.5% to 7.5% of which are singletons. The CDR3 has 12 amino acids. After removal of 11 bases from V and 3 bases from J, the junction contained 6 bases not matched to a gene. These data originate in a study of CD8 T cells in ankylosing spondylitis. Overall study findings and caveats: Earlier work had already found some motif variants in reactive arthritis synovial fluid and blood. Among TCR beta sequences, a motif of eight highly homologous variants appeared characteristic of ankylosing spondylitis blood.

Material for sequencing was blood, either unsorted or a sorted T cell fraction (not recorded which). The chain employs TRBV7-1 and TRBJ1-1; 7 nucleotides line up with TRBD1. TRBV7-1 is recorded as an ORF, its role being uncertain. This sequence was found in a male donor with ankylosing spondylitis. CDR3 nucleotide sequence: TGTGCCGGGCGACAGGGTGACACTGAAGCTTTCTTT. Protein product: CAGRQGDTEAFF.